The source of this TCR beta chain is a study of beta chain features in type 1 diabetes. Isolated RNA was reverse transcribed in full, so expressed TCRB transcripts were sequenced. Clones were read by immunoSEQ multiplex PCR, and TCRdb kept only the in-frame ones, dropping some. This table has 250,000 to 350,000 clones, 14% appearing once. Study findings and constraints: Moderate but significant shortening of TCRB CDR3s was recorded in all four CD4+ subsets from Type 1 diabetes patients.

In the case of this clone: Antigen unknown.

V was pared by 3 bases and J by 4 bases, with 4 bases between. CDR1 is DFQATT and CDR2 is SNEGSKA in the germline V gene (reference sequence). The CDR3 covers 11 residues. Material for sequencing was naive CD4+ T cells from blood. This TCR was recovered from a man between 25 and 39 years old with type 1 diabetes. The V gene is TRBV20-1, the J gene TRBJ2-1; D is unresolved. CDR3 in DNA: TGCAGTGCTAGCCAGTACAATGAGCAGTTCTTC. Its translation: CSASQYNEQFF.